This TCR beta chain derives from a study of blood T cell repertoires in COVID-19. Study-wide context: Italy, Spain and the United States were the sources of the convalescent and acute COVID-19 samples. Sample material is recorded as cDNA or gDNA derived from T cells, B-cell-depleted T cells, or PBMCs.

This CDR3 region has 14 residues. Germline V gene lookup returns CDR1 SQVTM and CDR2 ANQGSEA. V lost 3 bases, J lost 5 bases, and 8 bases stayed unmatched. As processed by the authors: Amplified reference gene primers provided the basis for estimating nucleated cell counts. The data were produced by immunoSEQ multiplex PCR, yet TCRdb's version contains in-frame clones alone and is incomplete. The V and J calls and clone size come from that table; D and trimming were worked out from the DNA. The data hold fewer than 100,000 clones, with approximately 92% observed a single time. Source material: peripheral blood. This rearrangement joins TRBV29-1 to TRBJ2-5; TRBD2 aligns across 8 bases. This clonotype was obtained from a woman at least 80 years old with acute or convalescent COVID-19. CDR3: CSVDGAGGRETQYF. The CDR3 bases are TGCAGCGTTGACGGTGCGGGGGGCCGGGAGACCCAGTACTTC.